The present TCR beta chain was sequenced within a study of T cell clonality in common variable immunodeficiency. Both groups were predominantly of Caucasian heritage. Whole-study results and caveats: CVID subjects shared fewer TCRbeta clones than healthy controls did. TCRbeta clonality was increased in CVID versus healthy controls. In common variable immunodeficiency, TCR beta chains reportedly carried fewer deletions and N-nucleotide insertions.

This clone was observed many times. The antigen remains unidentified. The sequenced fragment ends 3 residues before the CDR3 boundary, so the rest is inferred from the germline J gene. The CDR3 is made up of 15 amino acids. Germline-derived CDR1 and CDR2 are SGHTA and FQGNSA. V was clipped by 5 bases and J by 5 bases; unmatched bases: 6. Profiled with immunoSEQ multiplex PCR; TCRdb holds only in-frame clones, not every one. This sample carries roughly 30,000 clones, none of them present only once. The sequence was collected from a person aged 18 to 75 in good health. Sequenced sample: peripheral blood mononuclear cells. The rearrangement uses TRBV7-2 and TRBJ1-4, with 9 positions matching TRBD1. The CDR3 DNA, read in part, is TGTGCCAGCAGCCCGGGACAGGGTCGGAATGAAAAA. As protein: CASSPGQGRNEK. The full CDR3 protein is CASSPGQGRNEKLFF.